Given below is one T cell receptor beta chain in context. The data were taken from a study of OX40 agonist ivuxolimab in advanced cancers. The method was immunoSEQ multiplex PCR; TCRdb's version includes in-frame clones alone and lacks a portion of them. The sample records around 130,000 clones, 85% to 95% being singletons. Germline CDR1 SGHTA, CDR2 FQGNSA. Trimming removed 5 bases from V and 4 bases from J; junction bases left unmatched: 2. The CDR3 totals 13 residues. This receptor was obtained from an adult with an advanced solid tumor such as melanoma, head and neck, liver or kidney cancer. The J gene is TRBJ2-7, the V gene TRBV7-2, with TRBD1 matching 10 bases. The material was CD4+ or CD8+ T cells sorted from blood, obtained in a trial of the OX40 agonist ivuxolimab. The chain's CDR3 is CASSRDRGYEQYF. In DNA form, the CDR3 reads TGTGCCAGCAGCCGGGACAGGGGATACGAGCAGTACTTC. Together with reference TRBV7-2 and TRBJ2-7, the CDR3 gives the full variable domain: GAGVSQSPSNKVTEKGKDVELRCDPISGHTALYWYRQSLGQGLEFLIYFQGNSAPDKSGLPSDRFSAERTGGSVSTLTIQRTQQEDSAVYLCASSRDRGYEQYFGPGTRLTVT.